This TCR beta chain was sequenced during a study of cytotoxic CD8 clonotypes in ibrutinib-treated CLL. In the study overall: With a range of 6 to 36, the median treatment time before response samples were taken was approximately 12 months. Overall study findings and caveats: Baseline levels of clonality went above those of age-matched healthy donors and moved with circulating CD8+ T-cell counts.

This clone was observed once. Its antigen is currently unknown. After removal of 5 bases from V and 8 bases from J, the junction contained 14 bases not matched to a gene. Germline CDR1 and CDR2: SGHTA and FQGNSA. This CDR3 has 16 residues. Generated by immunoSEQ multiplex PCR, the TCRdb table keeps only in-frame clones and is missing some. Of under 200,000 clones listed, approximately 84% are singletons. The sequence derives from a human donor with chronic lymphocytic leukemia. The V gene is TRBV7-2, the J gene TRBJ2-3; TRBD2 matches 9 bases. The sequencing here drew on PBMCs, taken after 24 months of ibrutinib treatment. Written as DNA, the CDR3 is TGTGCCAGCAGCCCAACCAGCGGGGGGACATGGGGTACGCAGTATTTT. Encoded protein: CASSPTSGGTWGTQYF.